This entry features one T cell receptor beta chain sequence. Use of 60 Vbeta and 13 Jbeta primers characterized the PCR. Profiling relied on immunoSEQ multiplex PCR, and the TCRdb table lists in-frame clones only, not all of them. The table lists 150,000 to 200,000 clones, approximately 71% of them singletons. The data belong to a study of cytomegalovirus exposure and HLA in healthy donors. This CDR3 has 12 amino acids. CDR1 is MDHEN and CDR2 is SYDVKM in the germline V gene. Trimming took 6 bases from V and 10 from J, leaving 15 bases between them. V usage is TRBV28 and J usage is TRBJ1-1; D not certain. The sample consisted of PBMCs. This TCR was recovered from a man aged 30 to 45 in good health and CMV-seropositive. The CDR3 sequence: CASSPQSRGAFF. The CDR3 bases are TGTGCCAGCAGCCCGCAAAGCCGGGGAGCTTTCTTT.